Each of the 3 T cell receptor beta chains below was sequenced from the same sample in a study of shared clonotypes between healthy human individuals. Libraries were prepared by immunoSEQ multiplex PCR; TCRdb keeps only in-frame clonotypes and omits some of them. The profile shows about a million clones, less than 85% of them singletons. The material sequenced was memory CD4+ T cells sorted from blood. Subset denoted: CD45RA-negative fraction. Receptor source: a man between 18 and 29 years old in good health.

As DNA, the CDR3 is TGTGCCAGCAGCGGAGGGACTAGCCACACCGGGGAGCTGTTTTTT. Encoded protein: CASSGGTSHTGELFF. The chain joins TRBV7-9 to TRBJ2-2, with TRBD2 matching 9 bases. V shed 5 bases, J shed 3 bases, and the junction held 4 bases outside the gene matches. The CDR3 runs 15 residues. Germline CDR1 reads SEHNR; CDR2 reads FQNEAQ (reference sequence).

This clone has just a few counts. The gene calls are TRBV6-1 and TRBJ1-2; D ambiguous. V was shortened by 6 bases and J by 5 bases, with 13 bases between the two germline ends. CDR3 length: 13 residues. Germline lookup yields CDR1 MNHNS and CDR2 SASEGT. The CDR3 spells CASRNALGYGYTF. The CDR3 DNA sequence: TGTGCCAGCAGAAACGCGTTGGGGTATGGCTACACCTTC.

The chain combines TRBV7-8 with TRBJ1-5; the match to TRBD1 covers 7 bases. CDR1 is SGHVS and CDR2 is FQNEAQ in the germline V gene. This CDR3 has 13 amino acids. The V segment lost 5 bases and the J segment 2 bases; nucleotides outside the gene matches: 0. In DNA form, the CDR3 reads TGTGCCAGCAGCACAGGGGGCAATCAGCCCCAGCATTTT. This translates into CASSTGGNQPQHF.